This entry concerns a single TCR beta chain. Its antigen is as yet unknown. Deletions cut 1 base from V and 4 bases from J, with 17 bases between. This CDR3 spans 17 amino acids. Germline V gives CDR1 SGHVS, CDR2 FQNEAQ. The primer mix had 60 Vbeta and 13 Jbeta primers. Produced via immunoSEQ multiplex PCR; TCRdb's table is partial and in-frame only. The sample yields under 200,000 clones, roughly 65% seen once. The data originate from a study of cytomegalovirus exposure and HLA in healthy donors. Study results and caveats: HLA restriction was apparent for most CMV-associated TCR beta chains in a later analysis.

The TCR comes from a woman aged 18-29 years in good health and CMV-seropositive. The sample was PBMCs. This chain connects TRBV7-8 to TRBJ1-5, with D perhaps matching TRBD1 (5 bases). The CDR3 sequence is CASSLESGVLPNQPQHF. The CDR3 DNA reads TGTGCCAGCAGCTTAGAGTCGGGGGTCTTACCTAATCAGCCCCAGCATTTT. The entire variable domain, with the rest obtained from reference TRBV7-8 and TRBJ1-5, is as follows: GAGVSQSPRYKVAKRGQDVALRCDPISGHVSLFWYQQALGQGPEFLTYFQNEAQLDKSGLPSDRFFAERPEGSVSTLKIQRTQQEDSAVYLCASSLESGVLPNQPQHFGDGTRLSIL.